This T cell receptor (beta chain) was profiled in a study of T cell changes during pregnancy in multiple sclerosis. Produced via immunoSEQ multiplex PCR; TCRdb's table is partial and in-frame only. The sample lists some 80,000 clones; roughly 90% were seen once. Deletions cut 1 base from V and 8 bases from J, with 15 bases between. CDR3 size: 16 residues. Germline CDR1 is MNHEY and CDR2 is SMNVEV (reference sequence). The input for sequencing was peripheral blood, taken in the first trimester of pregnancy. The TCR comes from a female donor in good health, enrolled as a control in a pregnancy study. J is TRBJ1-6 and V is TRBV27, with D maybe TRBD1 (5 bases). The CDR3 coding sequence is TGTGCCAGCAGTTTATTGGGGGGTCTAGGGGATTCACCCCTCCACTTT. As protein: CASSLLGGLGDSPLHF.